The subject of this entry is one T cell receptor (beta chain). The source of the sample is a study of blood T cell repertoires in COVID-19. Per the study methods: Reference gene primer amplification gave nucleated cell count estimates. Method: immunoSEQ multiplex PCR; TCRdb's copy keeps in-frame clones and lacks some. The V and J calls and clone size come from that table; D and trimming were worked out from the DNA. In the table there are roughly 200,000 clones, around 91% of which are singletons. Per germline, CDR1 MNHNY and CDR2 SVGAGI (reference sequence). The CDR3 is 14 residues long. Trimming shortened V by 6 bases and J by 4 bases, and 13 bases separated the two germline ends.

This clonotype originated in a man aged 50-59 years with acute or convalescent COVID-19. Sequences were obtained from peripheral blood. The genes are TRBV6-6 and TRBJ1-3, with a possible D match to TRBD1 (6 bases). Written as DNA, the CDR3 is TGTGCCAGCAGGCCTCAGGGGACCGGAAACACCATATATTTT. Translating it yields CASRPQGTGNTIYF.